This T cell receptor beta chain was sequenced during a study of blood T cells in healthy people across ages. The V gene's germline CDR1 is DFQATT and CDR2 SNEGSKA (reference sequence). The CDR3 extends over 12 amino acids. With 5 bases clipped from V and 7 bases from J, the junction kept 3 bases outside the gene matches. Primed by a sample-barcoded 5' primer and a J-beta primer mix, a second PCR proceeded for 7 to 11 cycles. Each cDNA molecule received a tag from a template-switch adaptor that had 12 random nucleotides. MiXCR was run by TCRdb on the 5' RACE reads, yielding one entry per CDR3 protein. The data hold just over 1 million distinct CDR3 sequences, with 35% to 50% observed a single time. Comment on this clonotype: The antigen is undetermined.

Study-wide results and limits: Bulk PBMC profiling left naive and antigen-experienced comparisons inconclusive.

What was sequenced was blood. This clonotype was sampled from a woman between 55 and 75 years old in good health. The rearrangement uses TRBV20-1 and TRBJ2-1; 9 bases agree with TRBD2. CDR3 protein: CSAVSGSNEQFF. The CDR3 DNA reads TGCAGTGCTGTTAGCGGGAGTAATGAGCAGTTCTTC.